Below, one TCR beta chain is given with its context. In the study's own analysis: Reference gene primer amplification yielded estimated nucleated cell counts. Method: immunoSEQ multiplex PCR; TCRdb's copy keeps in-frame clones and lacks some. For V, J and clone size, that table is used; D and trimming come from the DNA. The table has under 150,000 clones, more than 80% seen once. Seattle patients were enrolled during active infection and followed longitudinally. The data were taken from a study of blood T cell repertoires in COVID-19. Study information: Samples taken during acute and convalescent COVID-19 were collected in the United States, Italy and Spain. In each case, the material was cDNA or gDNA derived from T cells, B-cell-depleted T cells, or PBMCs.

The V gene's germline CDR1 is SGHAT and CDR2 FQDESV (reference sequence). V lost 5 bases, J lost 10 bases, and 18 bases lay in between. The CDR3 has 15 residues. V and J are TRBV11-1 and TRBJ1-6, with D perhaps TRBD1 (6 bases). The material sequenced was peripheral blood. The clonotype comes from a woman between 55 and 75 years old with COVID-19, enrolled during active disease. CDR3 residues: CASSLLQGGRSPLHF. The DNA for the CDR3 is TGTGCCAGCAGCCTATTACAGGGCGGGAGATCACCCCTCCACTTT.